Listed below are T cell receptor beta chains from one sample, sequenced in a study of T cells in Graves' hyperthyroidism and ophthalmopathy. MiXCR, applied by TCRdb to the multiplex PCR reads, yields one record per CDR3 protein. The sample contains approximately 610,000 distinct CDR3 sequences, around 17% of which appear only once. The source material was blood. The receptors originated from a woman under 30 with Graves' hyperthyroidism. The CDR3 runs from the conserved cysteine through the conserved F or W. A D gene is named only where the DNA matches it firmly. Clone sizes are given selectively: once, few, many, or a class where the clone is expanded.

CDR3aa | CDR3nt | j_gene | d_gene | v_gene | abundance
CASSLTSGGYIQYF | TGTGCCAGCAGTTTGACTAGCGGGGGTTACATTCAGTACTTC | TRBJ2-4 | TRBD2 | TRBV2 | many
CASSPGTRFNEQFF | TGTGCCAGCAGCCCCGGGACTAGGTTCAATGAGCAGTTCTTC | TRBJ2-1 | TRBD2 | TRBV11-2 | many
CASSYLSGDGYTF | TGTGCCAGCAGTTACTTATCGGGGGATGGCTACACCTTC | TRBJ1-2 | NA | TRBV6-2/TRBV6-3 | few
CASSLGGIISYEQYF | TGTGCCAGCAGTTTAGGCGGGATTATTTCCTACGAGCAGTACTTC | TRBJ2-7 | NA | TRBV12-3/TRBV12-4 | many
CASSSWTGDFTDTQYF | TGTGCCAGCAGTTCTTGGACAGGCGACTTTACAGATACGCAGTATTTT | TRBJ2-3 | TRBD1 | TRBV6-1 | NA
CASTDRRTSSYNEQFF | TGTGCCAGCACCGATAGGCGGACGAGCTCCTACAATGAGCAGTTCTTC | TRBJ2-1 | NA | TRBV6-1 | many
CAIETGRTEAFF | TGTGCCATCGAGACAGGGCGCACTGAAGCTTTCTTT | TRBJ1-1 | TRBD1 | TRBV12-3/TRBV12-4 | many
CASRRKPTGSNEKLFF | TGTGCCAGCAGACGCAAACCCACAGGGTCTAATGAAAAACTGTTTTTT | TRBJ1-4 | NA | TRBV6-1 | many
CASSQDTLYEQYF | TGTGCCAGCAGCCAGGACACCCTCTACGAGCAGTACTTC | TRBJ2-7 | NA | TRBV11-3 | few
CASSLAPLGYEQYF | TGTGCCAGCAGTTTAGCCCCGCTCGGCTACGAGCAGTACTTC | TRBJ2-7 | NA | TRBV28 | many
CASSLGLGGSTEAFF | TGCGCCAGCAGCTTGGGTTTGGGGGGCTCGACTGAAGCTTTCTTT | TRBJ1-1 | NA | TRBV5-1 | many
CASRGVPTYEQYF | TGTGCCAGCAGAGGGGTCCCTACCTACGAGCAGTACTTC | TRBJ2-7 | NA | TRBV6-1 | many
CASSFGYNEQFF | TGTGCCAGCAGCTTCGGCTACAATGAGCAGTTCTTC | TRBJ2-1 | NA | TRBV5-6 | many
CASSLIVTGSLHYEQYF | TGTGCCAGCAGTTTGATAGTGACAGGGAGCCTCCACTACGAGCAGTACTTC | TRBJ2-7 | TRBD1 | TRBV12-3/TRBV12-4 | few
CASSSQGSGANVLTF | TGTGCCAGCAGCTCTCAGGGGTCTGGGGCCAACGTCCTGACTTTC | TRBJ2-6 | NA | TRBV3-1 | NA
CASKGGSWGTDTQYF | TGTGCCAGCAAAGGCGGGTCCTGGGGCACAGATACGCAGTATTTT | TRBJ2-3 | NA | TRBV6-1 | NA
CATSRDARQSNEQFF | TGTGCCACCAGCAGAGATGCGAGACAGAGTAATGAGCAGTTCTTC | TRBJ2-1 | NA | TRBV15 | few
CASSRDRGLGTEAFF | TGCGCCAGCAGCCGGGACAGGGGACTAGGCACTGAAGCTTTCTTT | TRBJ1-1 | TRBD1 | TRBV5-1 | many
CSAREGGQNQPQHF | TGCAGTGCTAGAGAGGGGGGCCAGAATCAGCCCCAGCATTTT | TRBJ1-5 | NA | TRBV20-1 | NA
CATSRDQGHLTYGYTF | TGTGCCACCAGCAGAGATCAGGGACACCTAACCTATGGCTACACCTTC | TRBJ1-2 | NA | TRBV15 | many
CSARDGRTNTGELFF | TGCAGTGCTAGAGACGGGAGAACGAACACCGGGGAGCTGTTTTTT | TRBJ2-2 | NA | TRBV20-1 | NA
CASRPGSAKQFF | TGTGCCAGCAGGCCGGGGAGCGCGAAGCAGTTCTTC | TRBJ2-1 | NA | TRBV2 | NA